Below, one TCR beta chain is given with its context. This record comes from a study of blood T cell repertoires in COVID-19. About the research overall: The United States, Italy and Spain provided the acute and convalescent COVID-19 samples. The analysed material was cDNA or gDNA that came from T cells, B-cell-depleted T cells, or PBMCs.

As originally analysed: From reference gene primer amplification, estimates of nucleated cell counts were derived. Sequencing used immunoSEQ multiplex PCR; TCRdb keeps in-frame clones, though not all of them. V, J and clone size were drawn from that table, and D and trimming were deduced from the DNA. The table has 25,000 to 35,000 clones, around 93% seen once. V lost 3 bases, J lost 9 bases, and 4 bases stayed unmatched. The CDR3 runs 14 residues. CDR1 and CDR2 from the germline V gene are SGHTA and FQGTGA. Sequencing used peripheral blood. This clonotype originated in a human donor with active COVID-19. The donor label of this sample is uncertain. The genes are TRBV7-3 and TRBJ2-1, with TRBD1 identical over 11 bases. The CDR3 sequence is CASSFGQGASEQFF. In DNA, the CDR3 is TGTGCCAGCAGCTTCGGACAGGGGGCGAGTGAGCAGTTCTTC.